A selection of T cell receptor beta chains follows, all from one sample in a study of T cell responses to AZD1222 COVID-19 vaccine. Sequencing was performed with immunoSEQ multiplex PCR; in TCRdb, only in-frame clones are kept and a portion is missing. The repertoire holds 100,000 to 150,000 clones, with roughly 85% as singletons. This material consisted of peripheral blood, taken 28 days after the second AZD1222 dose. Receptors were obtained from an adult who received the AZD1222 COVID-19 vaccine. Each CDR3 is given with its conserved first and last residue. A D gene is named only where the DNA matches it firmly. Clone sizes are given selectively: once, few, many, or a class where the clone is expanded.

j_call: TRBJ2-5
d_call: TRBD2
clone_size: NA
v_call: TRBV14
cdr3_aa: CASSRGLAGVETQYF
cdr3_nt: TGTGCCAGCAGCCGAGGACTAGCGGGGGTAGAGACCCAGTACTTC

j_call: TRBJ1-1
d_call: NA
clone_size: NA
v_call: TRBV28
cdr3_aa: CASSLSLGTEAFF
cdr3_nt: TGTGCCAGCAGTTTATCTCTTGGCACTGAAGCTTTCTTT

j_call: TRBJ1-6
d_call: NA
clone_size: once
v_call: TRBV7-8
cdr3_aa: CASSLVTTRSPLHF
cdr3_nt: TGTGCCAGCAGCTTAGTCACAACGCGATCACCCCTCCACTTT

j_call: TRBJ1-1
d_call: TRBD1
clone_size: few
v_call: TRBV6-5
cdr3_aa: CASTRQGGTEAFF
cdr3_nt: TGTGCCAGCACCAGACAGGGCGGCACTGAAGCTTTCTTT

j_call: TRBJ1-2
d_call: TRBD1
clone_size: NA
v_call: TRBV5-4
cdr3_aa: CASSLIDREHYGYTF
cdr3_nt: TGTGCCAGCAGCCTCATAGACAGGGAGCACTATGGCTACACCTTC

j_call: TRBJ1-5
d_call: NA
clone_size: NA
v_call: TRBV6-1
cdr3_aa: CASSESPSHNQPQHF
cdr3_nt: TGTGCCAGCAGTGAGAGCCCTTCCCATAATCAGCCCCAGCATTTT

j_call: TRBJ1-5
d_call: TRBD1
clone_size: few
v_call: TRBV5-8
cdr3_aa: CASSLASGTDYNQPQHF
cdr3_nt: TGTGCCAGCAGCTTGGCGTCCGGGACAGACTATAATCAGCCCCAGCATTTT

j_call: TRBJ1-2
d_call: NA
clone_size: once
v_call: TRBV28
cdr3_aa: CASSGRPPNYGYTF
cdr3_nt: TGTGCCAGCAGTGGCAGACCGCCAAACTATGGCTACACCTTC

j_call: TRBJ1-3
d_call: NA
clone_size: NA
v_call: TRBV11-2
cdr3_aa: CASSPFDNTIYF
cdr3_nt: TGTGCCAGCAGCCCTTTCGACAACACCATATATTTT

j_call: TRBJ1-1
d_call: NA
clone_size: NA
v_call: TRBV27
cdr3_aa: CASSPQAGFGGTEAFF
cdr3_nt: TGTGCCAGCAGTCCCCAGGCAGGGTTCGGGGGCACTGAAGCTTTCTTT

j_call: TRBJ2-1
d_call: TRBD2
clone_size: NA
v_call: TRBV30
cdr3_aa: CAWTEPPTSGIYNEQFF
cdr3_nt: TGTGCCTGGACTGAACCCCCTACTAGCGGGATCTACAATGAGCAGTTCTTC

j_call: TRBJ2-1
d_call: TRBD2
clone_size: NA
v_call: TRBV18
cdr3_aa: CASSPLAGVNEQFF
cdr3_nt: TGTGCCAGCTCACCGTTAGCGGGGGTAAATGAGCAGTTCTTC

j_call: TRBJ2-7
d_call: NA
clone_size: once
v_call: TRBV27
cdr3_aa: CASSPTTVPYEQYF
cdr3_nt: TGTGCCAGCAGCCCAACTACGGTGCCCTACGAGCAGTACTTC

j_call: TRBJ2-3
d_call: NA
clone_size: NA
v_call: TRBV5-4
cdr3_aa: CASSLGGGTDTQYF
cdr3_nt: TGTGCCAGCAGCTTGGGGGGAGGCACAGATACGCAGTATTTT

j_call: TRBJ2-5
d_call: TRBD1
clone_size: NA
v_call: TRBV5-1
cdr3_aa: CASSTGQSEETQYF
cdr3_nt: TGCGCCAGCAGCACGGGACAGTCCGAAGAGACCCAGTACTTC

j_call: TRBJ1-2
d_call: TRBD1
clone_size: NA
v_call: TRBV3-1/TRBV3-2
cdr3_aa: CASSHTGTGNYGYTF
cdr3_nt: TGTGCCAGCAGCCACACCGGGACAGGGAACTATGGCTACACCTTC

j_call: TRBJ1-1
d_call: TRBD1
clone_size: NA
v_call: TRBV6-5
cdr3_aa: CASRIDRVAFF
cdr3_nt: TGTGCCAGCAGAATCGACAGGGTGGCTTTCTTT

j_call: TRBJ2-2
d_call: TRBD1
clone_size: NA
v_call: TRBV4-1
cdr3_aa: CASSQGGAGTGLTGELFF
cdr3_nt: TGCGCCAGCAGCCAAGGGGGTGCGGGGACAGGGTTAACCGGGGAGCTGTTTTTT

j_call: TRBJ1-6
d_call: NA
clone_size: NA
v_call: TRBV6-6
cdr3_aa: CASSYLGDNSPLHF
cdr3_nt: TGTGCCAGCAGTTACCTCGGGGATAATTCACCCCTCCACTTT

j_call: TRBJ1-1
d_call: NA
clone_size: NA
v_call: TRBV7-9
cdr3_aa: CASSSTGMNTEAFF
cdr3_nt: TGTGCCAGCAGCTCCACAGGGATGAACACTGAAGCTTTCTTT

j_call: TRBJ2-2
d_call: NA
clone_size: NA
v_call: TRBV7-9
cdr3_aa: CASSLLGAAGELFF
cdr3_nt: TGTGCCAGCAGCTTATTAGGAGCGGCCGGGGAGCTGTTTTTT

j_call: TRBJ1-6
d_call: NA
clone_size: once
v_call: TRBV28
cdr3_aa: CASRDASYNSPLHF
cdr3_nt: TGTGCCAGCAGGGACGCGTCCTATAATTCACCCCTCCACTTT

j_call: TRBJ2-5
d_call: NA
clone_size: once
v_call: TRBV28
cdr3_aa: CASSLGGELGAQYF
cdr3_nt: TGTGCCAGCAGCCTAGGGGGGGAACTCGGTGCCCAGTACTTC

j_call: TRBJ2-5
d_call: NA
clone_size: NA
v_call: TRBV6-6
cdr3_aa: CASSTYRETQYF
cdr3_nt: TGTGCCAGCAGTACCTACAGGGAGACCCAGTACTTC

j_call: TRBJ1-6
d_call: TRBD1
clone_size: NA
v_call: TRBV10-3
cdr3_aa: CAISEKVTGVNSPLHF
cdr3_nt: TGTGCCATCAGTGAGAAGGTAACAGGGGTTAATTCACCCCTCCACTTT

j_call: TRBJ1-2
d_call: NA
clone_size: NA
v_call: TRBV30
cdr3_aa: CACSPTNYGYTF
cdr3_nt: TGTGCCTGTTCGCCTACTAACTATGGCTACACCTTC

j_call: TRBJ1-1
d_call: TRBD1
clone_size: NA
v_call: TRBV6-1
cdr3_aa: CASSDTRQGSVSFF
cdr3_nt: TGTGCCAGCAGTGACACTCGACAGGGGTCGGTTTCTTTCTTT

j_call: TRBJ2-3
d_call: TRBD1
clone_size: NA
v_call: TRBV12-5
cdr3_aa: CASRDRNTDTQYF
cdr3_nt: TGTGCTAGTCGGGACAGGAACACAGATACGCAGTATTTT

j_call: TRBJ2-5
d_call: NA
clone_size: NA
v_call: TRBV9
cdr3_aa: CASSVGNGQETQYF
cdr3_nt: TGTGCCAGCAGCGTAGGAAACGGCCAAGAGACCCAGTACTTC

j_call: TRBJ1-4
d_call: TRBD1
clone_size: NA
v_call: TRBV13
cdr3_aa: CASSYRGRDEKLFF
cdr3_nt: TGTGCCAGCAGCTACAGGGGGCGGGATGAAAAACTGTTTTTT

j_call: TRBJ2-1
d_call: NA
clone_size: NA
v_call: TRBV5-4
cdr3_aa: CASSSEAYNEQFF
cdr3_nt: TGTGCCAGCAGTTCGGAGGCTTACAATGAGCAGTTCTTC

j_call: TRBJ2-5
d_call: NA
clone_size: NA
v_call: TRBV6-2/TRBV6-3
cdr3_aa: CASSRQVGAFGEETQYF
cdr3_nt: TGTGCCAGCAGCCGCCAAGTGGGGGCGTTTGGGGAAGAGACCCAGTACTTC

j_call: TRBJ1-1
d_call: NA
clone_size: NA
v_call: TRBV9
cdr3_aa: CASSDGPNTEAFF
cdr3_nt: TGTGCCAGCAGCGATGGACCGAACACTGAAGCTTTCTTT

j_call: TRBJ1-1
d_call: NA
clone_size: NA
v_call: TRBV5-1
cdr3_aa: CASSLAVPAYTEAFF
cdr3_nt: TGCGCCAGCAGCTTGGCCGTTCCTGCTTACACTGAAGCTTTCTTT

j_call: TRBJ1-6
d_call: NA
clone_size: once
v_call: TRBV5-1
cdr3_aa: CASSYDSLNSPLHF
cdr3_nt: TGCGCCAGCAGCTACGACAGTTTAAATTCACCCCTCCACTTT

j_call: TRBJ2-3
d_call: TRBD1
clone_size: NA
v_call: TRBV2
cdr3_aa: CASSGRTGGTDTQYF
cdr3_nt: TGTGCCAGCAGTGGGCGGACAGGGGGCACAGATACGCAGTATTTT

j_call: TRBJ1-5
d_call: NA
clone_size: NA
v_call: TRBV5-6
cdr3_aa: CASSFLGNQPQHF
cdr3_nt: TGTGCCAGCAGCTTTTTGGGCAATCAGCCCCAGCATTTT

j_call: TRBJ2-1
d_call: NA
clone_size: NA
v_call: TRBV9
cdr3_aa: CASSLEGGAPQFF
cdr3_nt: TGTGCCAGCAGCCTCGAGGGGGGGGCCCCTCAGTTCTTC

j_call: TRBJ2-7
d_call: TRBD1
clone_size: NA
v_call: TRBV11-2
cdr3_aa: CASSLSTGVTYEQYF
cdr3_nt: TGTGCCAGCAGCCTTTCTACAGGGGTTACCTACGAGCAGTACTTC

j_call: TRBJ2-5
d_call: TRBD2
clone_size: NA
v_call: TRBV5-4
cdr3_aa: CASSLRLAEETQYF
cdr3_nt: TGTGCCAGCAGCTTACGACTAGCGGAAGAGACCCAGTACTTC

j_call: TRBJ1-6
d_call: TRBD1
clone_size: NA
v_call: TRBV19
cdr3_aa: CASSPLRTGNNSPLHF
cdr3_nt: TGTGCCAGTAGTCCCCTCCGGACAGGGAATAATTCACCCCTCCACTTT

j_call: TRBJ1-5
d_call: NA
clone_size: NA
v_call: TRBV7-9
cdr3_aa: CASSLDSSNQPQHF
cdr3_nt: TGTGCCAGCAGCTTAGATAGCAGCAATCAGCCCCAGCATTTT

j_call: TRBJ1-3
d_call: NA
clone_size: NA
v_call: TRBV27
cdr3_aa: CASSLVGSSGNTIYF
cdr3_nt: TGTGCCAGCAGTCTAGTAGGGTCCTCTGGAAACACCATATATTTT

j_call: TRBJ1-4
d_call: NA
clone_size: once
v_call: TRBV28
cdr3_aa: CASSPGGATNEKLFF
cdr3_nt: TGTGCCAGCTCCCCCGGGGGTGCAACTAATGAAAAACTGTTTTTT

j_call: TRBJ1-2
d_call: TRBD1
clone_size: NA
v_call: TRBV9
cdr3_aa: CASSRQGGNYGYTF
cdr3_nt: TGTGCCAGCAGCCGACAGGGGGGGAACTATGGCTACACCTTC

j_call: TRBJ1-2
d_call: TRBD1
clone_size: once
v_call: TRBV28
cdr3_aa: CASSPRGQSNYGYTF
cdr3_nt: TGTGCCAGCAGTCCTAGGGGACAGTCTAACTATGGCTACACCTTC

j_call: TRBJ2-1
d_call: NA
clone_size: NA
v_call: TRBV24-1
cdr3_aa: CATDTEQFF
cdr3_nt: TGTGCCACCGACACTGAGCAGTTCTTC

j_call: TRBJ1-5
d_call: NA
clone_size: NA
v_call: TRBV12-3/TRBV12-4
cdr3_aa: CASSFSGDQPQHF
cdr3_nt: TGTGCCAGCAGTTTTTCGGGGGATCAGCCCCAGCATTTT

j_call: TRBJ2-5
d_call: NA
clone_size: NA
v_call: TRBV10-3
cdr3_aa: CAISADQQETQYF
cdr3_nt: TGTGCCATCAGTGCTGACCAGCAAGAGACCCAGTACTTC

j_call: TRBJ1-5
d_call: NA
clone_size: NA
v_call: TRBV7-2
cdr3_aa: CASSENSNQPQHF
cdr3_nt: TGTGCCAGCTCAGAGAATAGCAATCAGCCCCAGCATTTT

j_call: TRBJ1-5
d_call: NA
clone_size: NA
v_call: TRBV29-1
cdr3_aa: CSVRTENQPQHF
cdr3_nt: TGCAGCGTGAGGACGGAAAATCAGCCCCAGCATTTT